The source of this TCR beta chain is a study of PD-L1 blockade in urothelial cancer. Study context: Before enrollment, 0 to 3 chemotherapy regimens had been given to patients. Study-wide points: Durable benefit accompanied greater 3-week expansion of tumor-associated blood clones.

Sequencing was performed with immunoSEQ multiplex PCR; in TCRdb, only in-frame clones are kept and a portion is missing. Among about 38,000 clones listed, around 90% were seen once. In the case of this clone: Its matching antigen is unknown.

V lost 4 bases to trimming and J lost 7 bases, with 18 bases between them. Germline assignment: CDR1 SGHRS and CDR2 YFSETQ. This CDR3 has 15 amino acids. The gene calls are TRBV5-1 and TRBJ1-3; no firm D call. This clonotype was obtained from a man in his 70s with urothelial cancer. This specimen consisted of PBMCs, obtained around atezolizumab (anti-PD-L1) treatment. Here the CDR3 DNA reads TGCGCCAGCAGCCCGGCCATGGGCCACGGTAACACCATATATTTT. Encoded protein: CASSPAMGHGNTIYF. The full variable domain, rest sourced from reference TRBV5-1 and TRBJ1-3, is KAGVTQTPRYLIKTRGQQVTLSCSPISGHRSVSWYQQTPGQGLQFLFEYFSETQRNKGNFPGRFSGRQFSNSRSEMNVSTLELGDSALYLCASSPAMGHGNTIYFGEGSWLTVV.